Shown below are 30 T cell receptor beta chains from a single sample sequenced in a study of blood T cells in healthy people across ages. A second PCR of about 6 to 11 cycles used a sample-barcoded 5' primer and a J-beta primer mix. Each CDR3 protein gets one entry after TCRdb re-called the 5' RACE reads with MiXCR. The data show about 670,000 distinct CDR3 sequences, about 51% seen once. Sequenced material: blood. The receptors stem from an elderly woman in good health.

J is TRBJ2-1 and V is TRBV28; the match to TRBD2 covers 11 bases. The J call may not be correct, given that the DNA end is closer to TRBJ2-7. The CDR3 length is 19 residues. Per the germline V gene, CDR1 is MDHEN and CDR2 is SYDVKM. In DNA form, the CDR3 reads TGTGCCAGCAGCCACTCCAAACTAGCGGGAGCGAGCTCCTACAATGAGCAGTACTTC. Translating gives CASSHSKLAGASSYNEQYF.

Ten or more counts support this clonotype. The chain's CDR3 is CASSFWQGVPGANVLTF. CDR3 DNA: TGTGCCAGCAGCTTTTGGCAGGGGGTTCCTGGGGCCAACGTCCTGACTTTC. The chain carries TRBV7-9 and TRBJ2-6; TRBD1 matches at 7 bases. The length of the CDR3 is 17 residues. The ends lost 3 bases at V and 2 bases at J; junction bases unmatched: 7. Germline CDR1 SEHNR, CDR2 FQNEAQ (reference sequence).

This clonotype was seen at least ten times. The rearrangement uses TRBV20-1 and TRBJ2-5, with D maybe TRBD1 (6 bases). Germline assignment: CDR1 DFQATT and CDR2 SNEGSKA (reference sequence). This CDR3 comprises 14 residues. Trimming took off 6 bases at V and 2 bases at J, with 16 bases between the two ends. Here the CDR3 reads CSAFGDRTQETQYF. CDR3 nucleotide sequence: TGCAGTGCCTTTGGAGACAGGACTCAAGAGACCCAGTACTTC.

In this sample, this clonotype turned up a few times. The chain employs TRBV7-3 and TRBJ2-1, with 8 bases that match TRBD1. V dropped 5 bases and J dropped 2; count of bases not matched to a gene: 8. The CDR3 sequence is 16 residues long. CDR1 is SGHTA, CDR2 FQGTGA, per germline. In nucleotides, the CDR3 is TGTGCCAGCAGCCTGAGGACAGGGACCACCTACAATGAGCAGTTCTTC. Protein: CASSLRTGTTYNEQFF.

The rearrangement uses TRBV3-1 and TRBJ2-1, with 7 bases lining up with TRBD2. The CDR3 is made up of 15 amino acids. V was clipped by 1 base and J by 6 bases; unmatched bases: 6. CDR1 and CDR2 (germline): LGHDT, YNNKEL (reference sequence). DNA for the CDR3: TGTGCCAGCAGCCAAGTTGCGGGAGCCTTCAATGAGCAGTTCTTC. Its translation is CASSQVAGAFNEQFF.

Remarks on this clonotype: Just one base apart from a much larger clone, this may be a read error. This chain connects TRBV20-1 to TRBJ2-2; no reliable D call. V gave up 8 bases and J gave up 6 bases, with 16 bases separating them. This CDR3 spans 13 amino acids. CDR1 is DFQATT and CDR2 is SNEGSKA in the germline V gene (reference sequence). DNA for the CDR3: TGCAGTTCCACGGAACAAGGCGCCGGGGAGCTGTTTTTT. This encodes CSSTEQGAGELFF.

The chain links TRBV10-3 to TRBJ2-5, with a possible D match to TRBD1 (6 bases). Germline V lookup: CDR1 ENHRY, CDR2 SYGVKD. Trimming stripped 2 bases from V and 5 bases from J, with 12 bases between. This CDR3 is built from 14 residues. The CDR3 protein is CAISEPTGSETQYF. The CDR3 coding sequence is TGTGCCATCAGTGAGCCAACAGGGTCCGAGACCCAGTACTTC.

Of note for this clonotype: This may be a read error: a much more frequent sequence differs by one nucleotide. The CDR3 DNA follows: TGTGCCACCAGGGATATCACAGATACGCAGTATTTT. This codes for CATRDITDTQYF. The rearrangement links TRBV24-1 to TRBJ2-3, with no clear D. V gave up 7 bases and J gave up 2 bases, with 6 bases separating them. This CDR3 has 12 residues. Germline lookup yields CDR1 KGHDR and CDR2 SFDVKD.

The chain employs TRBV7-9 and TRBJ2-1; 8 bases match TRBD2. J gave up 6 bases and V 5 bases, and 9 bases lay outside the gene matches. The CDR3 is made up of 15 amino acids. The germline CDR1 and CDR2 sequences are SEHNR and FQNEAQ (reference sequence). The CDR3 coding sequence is TGTGCCAGCAGCCCCCCCGGGACTAGAGGCAATGAGCAGTTCTTC. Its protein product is CASSPPGTRGNEQFF.

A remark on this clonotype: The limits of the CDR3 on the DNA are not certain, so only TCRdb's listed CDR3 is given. This CDR3 reads CASSFGSGETQYF. The rearrangement links TRBV7-2 to TRBJ2-5. Germline assignment: CDR1 SGHTA and CDR2 FQGNSA. From its first to its last residue, the CDR3 has 13 amino acids.

Here the CDR3 reads CASSQDRKNYGYTF. In DNA, the CDR3 is TGCGCCAGCAGCCAAGACAGGAAAAACTATGGCTACACCTTC. This chain connects TRBV4-3 to TRBJ1-2, with D unclear. The germline CDR1 and CDR2 sequences are LGHNA and YSLEER. The CDR3 sequence is 14 residues long. The V end was cut by 0 bases, the J end by 2 bases, with 7 bases between.

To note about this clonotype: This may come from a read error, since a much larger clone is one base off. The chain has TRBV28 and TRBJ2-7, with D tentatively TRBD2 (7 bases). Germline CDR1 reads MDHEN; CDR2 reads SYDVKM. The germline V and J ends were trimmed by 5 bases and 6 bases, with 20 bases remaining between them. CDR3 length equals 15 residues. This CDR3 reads CASSQQGGKICEQYF. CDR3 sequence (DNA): TGTGCCAGCAGTCAACAGGGAGGGAAAATCTGCGAGCAGTACTTC.

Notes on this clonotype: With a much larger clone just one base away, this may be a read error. In DNA, the CDR3 is TGTGCCAGCAGCCTCGACAGGGACTTGGATTATGGCTGCACCTTC. This sequence encodes CASSLDRDLDYGCTF. The V call is TRBV12-3 or TRBV12-4, the J call TRBJ1-2; 7 nucleotides match TRBD1. CDR3 length: 15 amino acids.

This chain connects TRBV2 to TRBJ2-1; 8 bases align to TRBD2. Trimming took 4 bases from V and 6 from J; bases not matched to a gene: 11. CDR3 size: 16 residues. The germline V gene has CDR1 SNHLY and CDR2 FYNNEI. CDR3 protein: CASSARLASASNEQFF. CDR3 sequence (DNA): TGTGCCAGCAGTGCCCGACTAGCGAGTGCGTCCAATGAGCAGTTCTTC.

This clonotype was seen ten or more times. The chain's CDR3 is CASSDGLAASTDTQYF. CDR3 nucleotide sequence: TGTGCCAGCAGCGATGGACTAGCGGCTAGCACAGATACGCAGTATTTT. This chain links TRBV9 with TRBJ2-3; 10 nucleotides match TRBD2. V was pared by 3 bases and J by 0 bases, with 4 bases of the junction left unmatched. The CDR3 spans 16 residues. CDR1 and CDR2 from the germline V gene are SGDLS and YYNGEE.

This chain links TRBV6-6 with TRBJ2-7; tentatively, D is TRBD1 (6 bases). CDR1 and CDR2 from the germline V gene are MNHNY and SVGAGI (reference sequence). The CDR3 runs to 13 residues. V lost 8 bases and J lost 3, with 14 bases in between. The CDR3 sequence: CASLARTDYEQYF. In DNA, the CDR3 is TGTGCCAGCCTCGCGCGGACAGACTACGAGCAGTACTTC.

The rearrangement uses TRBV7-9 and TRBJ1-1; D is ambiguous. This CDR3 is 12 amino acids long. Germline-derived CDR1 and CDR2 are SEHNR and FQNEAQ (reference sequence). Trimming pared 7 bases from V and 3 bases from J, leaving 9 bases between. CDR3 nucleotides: TGTGCCAGCACCCCAACGGACACTGAAGCTTTCTTT. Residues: CASTPTDTEAFF.

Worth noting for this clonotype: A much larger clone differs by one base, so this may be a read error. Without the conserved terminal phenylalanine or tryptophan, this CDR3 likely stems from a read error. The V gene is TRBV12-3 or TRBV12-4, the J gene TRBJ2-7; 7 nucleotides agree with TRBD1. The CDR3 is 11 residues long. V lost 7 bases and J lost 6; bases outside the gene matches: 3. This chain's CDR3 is CASTRGSEQYL. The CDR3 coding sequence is TGTGCCAGCACCAGGGGGTCCGAGCAGTACTTA.

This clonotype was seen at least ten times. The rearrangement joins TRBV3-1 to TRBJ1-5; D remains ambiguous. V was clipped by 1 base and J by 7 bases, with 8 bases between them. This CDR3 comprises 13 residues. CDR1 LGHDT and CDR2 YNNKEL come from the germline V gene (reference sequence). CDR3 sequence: CASSQVSAQPQHF. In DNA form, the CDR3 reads TGTGCCAGCAGCCAAGTTTCAGCCCAGCCCCAGCATTTT.

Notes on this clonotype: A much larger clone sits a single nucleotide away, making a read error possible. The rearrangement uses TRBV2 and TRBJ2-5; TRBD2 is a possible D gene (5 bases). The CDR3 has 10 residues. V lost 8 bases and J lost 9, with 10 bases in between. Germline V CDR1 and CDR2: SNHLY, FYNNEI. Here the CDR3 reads CASGWEPQYF. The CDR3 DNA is TGTGCCAGCGGATGGGAGCCCCAGTACTTC.

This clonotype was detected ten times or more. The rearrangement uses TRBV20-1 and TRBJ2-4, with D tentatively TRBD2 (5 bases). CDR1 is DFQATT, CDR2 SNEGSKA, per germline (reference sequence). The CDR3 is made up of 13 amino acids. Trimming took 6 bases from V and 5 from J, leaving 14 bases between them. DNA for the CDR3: TGCAGTGCCCCGAGGGCCGGCGAAAACATTCAGTACTTC. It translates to CSAPRAGENIQYF.

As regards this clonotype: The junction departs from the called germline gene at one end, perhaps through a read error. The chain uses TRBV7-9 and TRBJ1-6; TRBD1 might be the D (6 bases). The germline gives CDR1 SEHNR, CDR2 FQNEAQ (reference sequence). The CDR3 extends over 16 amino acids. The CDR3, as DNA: TGTGCCGGCAGCTCGGGAACAGGGTTAACCCTTGGATCCCTCCACTTT. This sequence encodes CAGSSGTGLTLGSLHF.

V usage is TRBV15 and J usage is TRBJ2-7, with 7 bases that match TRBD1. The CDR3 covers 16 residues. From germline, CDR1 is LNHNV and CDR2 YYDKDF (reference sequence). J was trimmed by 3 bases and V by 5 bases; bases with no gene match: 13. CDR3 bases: TGTGCCACCAGCGCCCAGCCGACAGGGTTTTTCTACGAGCAGTACTTC. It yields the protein CATSAQPTGFFYEQYF. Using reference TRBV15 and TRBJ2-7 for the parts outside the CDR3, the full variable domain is DAMVIQNPRYQVTQFGKPVTLSCSQTLNHNVMYWYQQKSSQAPKLLFHYYDKDFNNEADTPDNFQSRRPNTSFCFLDIRSPGLGDTAMYLCATSAQPTGFFYEQYFGPGTRLTVT.

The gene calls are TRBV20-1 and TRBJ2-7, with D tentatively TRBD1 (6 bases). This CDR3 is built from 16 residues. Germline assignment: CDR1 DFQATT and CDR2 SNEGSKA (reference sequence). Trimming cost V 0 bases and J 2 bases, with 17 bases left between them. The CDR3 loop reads CSARDNRGIGTYEQYF. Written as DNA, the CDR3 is TGCAGTGCTAGAGATAATAGGGGGATAGGAACCTACGAGCAGTACTTC.

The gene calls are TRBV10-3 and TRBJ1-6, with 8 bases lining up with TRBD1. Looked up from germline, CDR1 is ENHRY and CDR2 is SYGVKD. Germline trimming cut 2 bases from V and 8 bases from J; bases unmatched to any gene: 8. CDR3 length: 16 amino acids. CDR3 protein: CAISEISGQVDSPLHF. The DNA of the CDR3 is TGTGCCATCAGTGAGATATCGGGACAGGTTGATTCACCCCTCCACTTT.

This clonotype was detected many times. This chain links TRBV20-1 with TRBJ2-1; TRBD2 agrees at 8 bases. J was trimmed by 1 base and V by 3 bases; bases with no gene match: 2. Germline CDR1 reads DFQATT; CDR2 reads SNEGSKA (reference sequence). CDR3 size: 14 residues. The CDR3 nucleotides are TGCAGTGCTAGCGGGGGGGCGTCCTACAATGAGCAGTTCTTC. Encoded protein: CSASGGASYNEQFF.

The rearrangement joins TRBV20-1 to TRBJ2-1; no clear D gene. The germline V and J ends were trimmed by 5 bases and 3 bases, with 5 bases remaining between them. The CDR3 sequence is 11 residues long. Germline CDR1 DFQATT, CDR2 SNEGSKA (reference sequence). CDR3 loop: CSASYYNEQFF. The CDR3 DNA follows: TGCAGTGCTTCGTACTACAATGAGCAGTTCTTC.

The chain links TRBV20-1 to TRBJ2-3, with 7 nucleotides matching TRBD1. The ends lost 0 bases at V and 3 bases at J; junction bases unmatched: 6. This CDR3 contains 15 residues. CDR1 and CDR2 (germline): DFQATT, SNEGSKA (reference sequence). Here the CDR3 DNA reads TGCAGTGCTAGAGATCCAGGGGGAAGGACAGATACGCAGTATTTT. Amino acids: CSARDPGGRTDTQYF.

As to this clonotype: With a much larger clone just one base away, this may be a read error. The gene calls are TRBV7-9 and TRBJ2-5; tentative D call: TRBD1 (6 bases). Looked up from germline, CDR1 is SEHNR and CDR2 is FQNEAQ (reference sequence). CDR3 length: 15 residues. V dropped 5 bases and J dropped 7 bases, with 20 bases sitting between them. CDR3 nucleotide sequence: TGTGCCAGCAGCCTATTGACAGGAGACGATTGGACCCAGTACTTC. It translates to CASSLLTGDDWTQYF.

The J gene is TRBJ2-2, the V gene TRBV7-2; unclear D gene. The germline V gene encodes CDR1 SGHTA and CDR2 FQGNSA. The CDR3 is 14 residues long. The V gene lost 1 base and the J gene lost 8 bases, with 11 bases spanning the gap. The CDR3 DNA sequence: TGTGCCAGCAGCTTAGTTACCAGCTCTGGGGAGCTGTTTTTT. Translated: CASSLVTSSGELFF. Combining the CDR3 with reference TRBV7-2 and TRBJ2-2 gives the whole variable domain GAGVSQSPSNKVTEKGKDVELRCDPISGHTALYWYRQSLGQGLEFLIYFQGNSAPDKSGLPSDRFSAERTGGSVSTLTIQRTQQEDSAVYLCASSLVTSSGELFFGEGSRLTVL.